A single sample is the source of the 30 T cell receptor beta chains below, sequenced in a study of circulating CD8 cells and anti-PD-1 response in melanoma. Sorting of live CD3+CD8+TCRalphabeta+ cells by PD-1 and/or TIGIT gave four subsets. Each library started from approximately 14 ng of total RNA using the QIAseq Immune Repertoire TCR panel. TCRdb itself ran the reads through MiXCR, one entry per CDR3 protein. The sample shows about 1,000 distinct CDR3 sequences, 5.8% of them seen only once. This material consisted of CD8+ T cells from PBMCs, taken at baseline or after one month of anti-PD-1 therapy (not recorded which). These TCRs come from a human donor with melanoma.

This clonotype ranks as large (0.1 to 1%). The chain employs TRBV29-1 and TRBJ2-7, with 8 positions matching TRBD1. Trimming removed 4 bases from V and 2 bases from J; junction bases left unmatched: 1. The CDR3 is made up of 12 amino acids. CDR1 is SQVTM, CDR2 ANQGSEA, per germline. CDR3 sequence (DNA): TGCAGCGTTGGGACAGGGACCTACGAGCAGTACTTC. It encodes CSVGTGTYEQYF.

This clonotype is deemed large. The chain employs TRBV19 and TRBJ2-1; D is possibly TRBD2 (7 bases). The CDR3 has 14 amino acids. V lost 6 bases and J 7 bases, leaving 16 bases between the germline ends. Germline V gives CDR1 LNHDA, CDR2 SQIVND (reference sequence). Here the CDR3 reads CASRQGGGNNEQFF. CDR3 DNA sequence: TGTGCCAGTAGACAGGGCGGGGGAAATAATGAGCAGTTCTTC.

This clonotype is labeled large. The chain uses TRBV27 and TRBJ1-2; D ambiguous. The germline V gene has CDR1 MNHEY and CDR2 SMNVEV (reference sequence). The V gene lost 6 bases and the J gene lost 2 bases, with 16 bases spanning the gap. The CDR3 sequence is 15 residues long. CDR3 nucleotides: TGTGCCAGCAGCCCGACTGGAAACGTGAACTATGGCTACACCTTC. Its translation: CASSPTGNVNYGYTF.

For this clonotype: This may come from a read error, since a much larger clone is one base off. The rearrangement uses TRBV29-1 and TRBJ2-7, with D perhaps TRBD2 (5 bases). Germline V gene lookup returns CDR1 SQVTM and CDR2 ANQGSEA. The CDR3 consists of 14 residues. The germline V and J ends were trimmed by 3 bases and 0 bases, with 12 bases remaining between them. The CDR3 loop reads CSVDPGRGSYEQYF. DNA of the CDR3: TGCAGCGTTGACCCCGGACGGGGCTCCTACGAGCAGTACTTC.

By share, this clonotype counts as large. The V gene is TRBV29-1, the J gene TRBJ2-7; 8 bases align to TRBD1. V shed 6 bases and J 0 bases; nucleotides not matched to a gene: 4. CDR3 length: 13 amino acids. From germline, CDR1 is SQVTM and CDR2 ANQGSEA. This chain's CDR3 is CSVGQGYSYEQYF. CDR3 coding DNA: TGCAGCGTCGGACAGGGCTACTCCTACGAGCAGTACTTC.

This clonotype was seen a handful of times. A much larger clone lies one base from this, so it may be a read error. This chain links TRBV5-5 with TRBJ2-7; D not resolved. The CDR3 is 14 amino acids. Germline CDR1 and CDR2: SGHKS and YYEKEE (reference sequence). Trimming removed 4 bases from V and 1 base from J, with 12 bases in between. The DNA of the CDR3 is TGTGCCAGCAGCGTGGAGCAGAATTCCTACGAGCAGTACTTC. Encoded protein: CASSVEQNSYEQYF.

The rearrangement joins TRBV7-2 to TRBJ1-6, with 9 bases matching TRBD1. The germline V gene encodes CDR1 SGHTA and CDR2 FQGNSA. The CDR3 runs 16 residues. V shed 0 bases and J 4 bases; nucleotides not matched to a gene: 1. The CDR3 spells CASSLADRGYNSPLHF. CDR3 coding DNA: TGTGCCAGCAGCTTAGCGGACAGGGGTTATAATTCACCCCTCCACTTT.

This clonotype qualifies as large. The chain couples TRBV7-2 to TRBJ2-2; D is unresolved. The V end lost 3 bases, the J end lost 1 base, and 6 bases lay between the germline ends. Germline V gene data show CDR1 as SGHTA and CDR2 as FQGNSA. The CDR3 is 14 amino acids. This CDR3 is CASSLRMNTGELFF. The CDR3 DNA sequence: TGTGCCAGCAGCTTGAGAATGAACACCGGGGAGCTGTTTTTT.

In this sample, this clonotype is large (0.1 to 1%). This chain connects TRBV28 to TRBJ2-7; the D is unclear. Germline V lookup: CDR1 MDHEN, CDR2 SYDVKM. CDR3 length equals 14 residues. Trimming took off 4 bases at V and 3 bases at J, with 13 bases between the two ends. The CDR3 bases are TGTGCCAGCAGTTCCGGCCTCAACCACTACGAGCAGTACTTC. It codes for CASSSGLNHYEQYF.

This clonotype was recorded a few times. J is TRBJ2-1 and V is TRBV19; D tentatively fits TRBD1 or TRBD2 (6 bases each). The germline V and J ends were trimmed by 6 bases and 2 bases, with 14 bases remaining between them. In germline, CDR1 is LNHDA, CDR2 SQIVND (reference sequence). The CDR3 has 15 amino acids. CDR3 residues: CASRILGGPYNEQFF. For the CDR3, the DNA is TGTGCCAGTAGAATACTAGGGGGGCCCTACAATGAGCAGTTCTTC.

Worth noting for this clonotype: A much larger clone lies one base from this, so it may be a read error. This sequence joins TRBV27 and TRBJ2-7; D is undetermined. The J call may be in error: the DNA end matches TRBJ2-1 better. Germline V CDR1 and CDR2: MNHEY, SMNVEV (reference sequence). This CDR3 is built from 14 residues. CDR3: CASSLFDGTYEQFF. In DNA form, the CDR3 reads TGTGCCAGCAGCCTATTTGACGGTACCTACGAGCAGTTCTTC.

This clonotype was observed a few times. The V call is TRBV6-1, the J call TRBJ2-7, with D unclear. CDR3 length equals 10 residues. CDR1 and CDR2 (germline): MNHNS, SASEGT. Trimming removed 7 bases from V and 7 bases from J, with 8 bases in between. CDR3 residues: CASKWGEQYF. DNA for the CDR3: TGTGCCAGCAAGTGGGGAGAGCAGTACTTC.

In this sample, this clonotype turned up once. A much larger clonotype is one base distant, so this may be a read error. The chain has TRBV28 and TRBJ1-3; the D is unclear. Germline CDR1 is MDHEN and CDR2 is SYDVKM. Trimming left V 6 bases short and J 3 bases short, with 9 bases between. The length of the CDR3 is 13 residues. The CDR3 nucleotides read TGTGCCAGCAGGTTCGGGGATGGAAACACCATATATTTT. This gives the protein CASRFGDGNTIYF.

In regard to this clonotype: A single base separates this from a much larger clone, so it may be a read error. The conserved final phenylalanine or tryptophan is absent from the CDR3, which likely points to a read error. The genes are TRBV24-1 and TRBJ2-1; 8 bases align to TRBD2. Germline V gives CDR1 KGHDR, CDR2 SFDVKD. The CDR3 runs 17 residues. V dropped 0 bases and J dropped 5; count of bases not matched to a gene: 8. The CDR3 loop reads CATSDLAFRGGNNEQFV. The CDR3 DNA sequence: TGTGCCACCAGTGATTTGGCCTTTCGCGGGGGGAACAATGAGCAGTTCGTC.

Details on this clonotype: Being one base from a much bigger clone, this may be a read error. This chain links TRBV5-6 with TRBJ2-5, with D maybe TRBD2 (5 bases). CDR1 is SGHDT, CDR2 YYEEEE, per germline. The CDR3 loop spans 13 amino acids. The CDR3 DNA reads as TGTACCAGCAGCTTGGGTAGCGTGGAGACCCAGTACTTC. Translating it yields CTSSLGSVETQYF.

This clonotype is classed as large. The CDR3 DNA reads as TGTGCCAGCAGTTACGACGAAACACATGTGGGAGACACGACAGGGCAAGAGACCCAGTACTTC. As protein: CASSYDETHVGDTTGQETQYF. The V gene is TRBV27, the J gene TRBJ2-5, with TRBD1 identical over 7 bases. The V segment lost 4 bases and the J segment 2 bases; nucleotides outside the gene matches: 25. CDR1 MNHEY and CDR2 SMNVEV come from the germline V gene (reference sequence). This CDR3 comprises 21 residues.

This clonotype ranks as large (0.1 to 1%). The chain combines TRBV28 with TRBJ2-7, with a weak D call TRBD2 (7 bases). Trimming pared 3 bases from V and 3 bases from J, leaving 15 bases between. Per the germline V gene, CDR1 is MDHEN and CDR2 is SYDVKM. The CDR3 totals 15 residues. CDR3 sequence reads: CASSFGPGDYYEQYF. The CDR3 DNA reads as TGTGCCAGCAGTTTTGGGCCAGGGGACTACTACGAGCAGTACTTC.

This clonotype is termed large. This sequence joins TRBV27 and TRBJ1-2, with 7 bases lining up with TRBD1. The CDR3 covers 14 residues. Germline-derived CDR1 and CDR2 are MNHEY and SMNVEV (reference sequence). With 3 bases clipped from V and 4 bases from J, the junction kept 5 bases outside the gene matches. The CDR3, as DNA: TGTGCCAGCAGTTTCTCGACAGGGAGCTATGGCTACACCTTC. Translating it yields CASSFSTGSYGYTF.

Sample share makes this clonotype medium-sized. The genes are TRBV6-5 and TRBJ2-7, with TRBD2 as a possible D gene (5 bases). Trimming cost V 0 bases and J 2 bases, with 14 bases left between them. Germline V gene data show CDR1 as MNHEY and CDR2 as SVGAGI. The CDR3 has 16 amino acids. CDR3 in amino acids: CASSYSWTGSTYEQYF. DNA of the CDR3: TGTGCCAGCAGTTACTCGTGGACGGGGTCCACCTACGAGCAGTACTTC.

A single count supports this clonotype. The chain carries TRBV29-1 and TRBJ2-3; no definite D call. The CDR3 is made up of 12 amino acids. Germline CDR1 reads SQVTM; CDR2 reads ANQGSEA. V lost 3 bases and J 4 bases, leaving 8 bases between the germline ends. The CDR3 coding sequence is TGCAGCGTTGAGGCCCAGCCAGATACGCAGTATTTT. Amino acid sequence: CSVEAQPDTQYF.

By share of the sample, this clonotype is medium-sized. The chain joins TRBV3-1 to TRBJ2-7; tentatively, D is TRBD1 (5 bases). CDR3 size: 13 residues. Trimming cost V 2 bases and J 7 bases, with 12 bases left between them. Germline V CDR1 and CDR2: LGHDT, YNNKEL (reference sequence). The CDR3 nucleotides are TGTGCCAGCAGCCAACAAGACAGTCGGGAGCAGTACTTC. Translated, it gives CASSQQDSREQYF.

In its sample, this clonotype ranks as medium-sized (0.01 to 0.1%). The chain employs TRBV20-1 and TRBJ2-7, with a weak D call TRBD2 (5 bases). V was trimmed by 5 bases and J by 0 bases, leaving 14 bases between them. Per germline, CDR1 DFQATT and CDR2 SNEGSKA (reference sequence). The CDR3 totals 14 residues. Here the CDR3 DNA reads TGCAGTGCTGACTGGACTGGGAACTCCTACGAGCAGTACTTC. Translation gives CSADWTGNSYEQYF.

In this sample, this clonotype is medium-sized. The CDR3 nucleotides are TGTGCCAGCAGTTTAGGGGGTTTCTTCTACGAGCAGTACTTC. Amino acid sequence: CASSLGGFFYEQYF. The gene calls are TRBV28 and TRBJ2-7, with D perhaps assigned TRBD1 or TRBD2 (5 bases each). Germline CDR1 MDHEN, CDR2 SYDVKM. There are 14 residues in the CDR3. V gave up 2 bases and J gave up 3 bases, with 11 bases separating them.

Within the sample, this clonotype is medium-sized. CDR3 sequence (DNA): TGTGCCACCAGCAGGTTCGGGGGGTACAATGAGCAGTTCTTC. Translated, it gives CATSRFGGYNEQFF. The chain joins TRBV15 to TRBJ2-1; 7 bases are shared with TRBD2. The CDR3 consists of 14 residues. V dropped 3 bases and J dropped 4; count of bases not matched to a gene: 3. From germline, CDR1 is LNHNV and CDR2 YYDKDF (reference sequence).

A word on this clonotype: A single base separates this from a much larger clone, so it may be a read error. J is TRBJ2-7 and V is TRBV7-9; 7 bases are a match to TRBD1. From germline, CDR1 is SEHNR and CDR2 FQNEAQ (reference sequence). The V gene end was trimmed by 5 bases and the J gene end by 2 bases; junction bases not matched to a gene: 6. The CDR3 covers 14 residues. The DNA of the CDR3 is TGTGCCAGCAGCCCCACGGGACAGACCTACGAGCAGTACTTC. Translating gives CASSPTGQTYEQYF. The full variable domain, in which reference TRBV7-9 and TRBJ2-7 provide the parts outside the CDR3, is DTGVSQNPRHKITKRGQNVTFRCDPISEHNRLYWYRQTLGQGPEFLTYFQNEAQLEKSRLLSDRFSAERPKGSFSTLEIQRTEQGDSAMYLCASSPTGQTYEQYFGPGTRLTVT.

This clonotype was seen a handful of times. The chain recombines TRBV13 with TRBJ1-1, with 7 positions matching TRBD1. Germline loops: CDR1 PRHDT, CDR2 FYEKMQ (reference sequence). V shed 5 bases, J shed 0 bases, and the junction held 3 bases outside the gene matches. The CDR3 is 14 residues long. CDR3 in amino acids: CASSTGQVNTEAFF. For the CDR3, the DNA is TGTGCCAGCAGCACAGGACAGGTGAACACTGAAGCTTTCTTT.

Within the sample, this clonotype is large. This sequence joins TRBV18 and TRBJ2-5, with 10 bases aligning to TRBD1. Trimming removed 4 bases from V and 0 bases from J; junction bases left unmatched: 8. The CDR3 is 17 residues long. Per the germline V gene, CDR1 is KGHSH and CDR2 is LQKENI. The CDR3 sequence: CASSHIRDRGNQETQYF. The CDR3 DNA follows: TGTGCCAGCTCACATATCCGGGACAGGGGTAACCAAGAGACCCAGTACTTC.

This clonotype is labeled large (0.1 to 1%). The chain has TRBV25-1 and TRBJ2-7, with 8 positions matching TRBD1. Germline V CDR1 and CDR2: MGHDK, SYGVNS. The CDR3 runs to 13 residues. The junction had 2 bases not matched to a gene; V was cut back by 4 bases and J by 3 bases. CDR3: CASSVGTGYEQYF. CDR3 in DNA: TGTGCCAGCAGTGTCGGGACAGGCTACGAGCAGTACTTC.

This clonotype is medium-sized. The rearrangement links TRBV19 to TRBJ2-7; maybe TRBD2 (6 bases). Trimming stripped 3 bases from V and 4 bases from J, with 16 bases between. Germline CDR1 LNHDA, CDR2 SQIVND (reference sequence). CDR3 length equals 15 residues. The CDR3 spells CASSISRGLGYEQYF. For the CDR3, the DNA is TGTGCCAGTAGTATCTCGAGGGGACTTGGATACGAGCAGTACTTC.

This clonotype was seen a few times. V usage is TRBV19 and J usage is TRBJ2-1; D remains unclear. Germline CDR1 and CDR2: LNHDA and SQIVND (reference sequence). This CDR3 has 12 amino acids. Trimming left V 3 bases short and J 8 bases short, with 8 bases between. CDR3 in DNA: TGTGCCAGTAGTATGGGGTGGGATGAGCAGTTCTTC. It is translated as CASSMGWDEQFF.